This TCR beta chain came from a study of T cell repertoires in cytomegalovirus infection. At least ten counts were recorded for this clonotype. Antigen specificity is unknown. The germline gives CDR1 SGHVT, CDR2 SQSDAQ. V shed 5 bases, J shed 0 bases, and the junction held 10 bases outside the gene matches. The CDR3 length is 17 residues. TCRdb reanalysed the reads using MiXCR and keeps one entry per CDR3 protein. The sample lists about 150,000 distinct CDR3 sequences, about a quarter occurring once. Findings and caveats of the study: In two of eight donors, the top clonotype was HLA-C-restricted CMV-specific.

Sequencing was performed on PBMCs. The chain joins TRBV7-4 to TRBJ1-5; 7 bases line up with TRBD1. The origin of this receptor is a human donor in good health (CMV status not recorded). Some clones in this sample may be carry-over from other donors' samples. This CDR3 reads CASSPGQRLYSNQPQHF. CDR3 in DNA: TGTGCCAGCAGCCCGGGACAGCGTTTATATAGCAATCAGCCCCAGCATTTT.